The clone carrying this TCR beta chain was seen only once. Its target is not known. Clones were read by immunoSEQ multiplex PCR, and TCRdb kept only the in-frame ones, dropping some. The sample contains 100,000 or so clones, 90% to 95% of which appear only once. CDR1 and CDR2 (germline): SQVTM, ANQGSEA. V was pared by 6 bases and J by 2 bases, with 16 bases between. This CDR3 has 14 residues. This sample was taken from a study of graft-versus-host responses after intestinal transplantation. Study background: Grafts that recipients had were multivisceral, liver-intestinal, or isolated intestinal transplants. Recipients across the board were started on anti-thymocyte globulin induction, then kept on tacrolimus and steroids for two to three years. Study outcomes and limitations: Maximum circulating GvH clone levels tracked with early post-transplant HvG decreases. The marrow of recipients harbored GvH clones, and ileum or blood showed some of them first.

This sequence was found in a human donor who received an intestinal transplant. The source material was unstimulated CD4+ T cells sorted from spleen or lymph node cells, sampled before intestinal transplant. The chain has TRBV29-1 and TRBJ1-1; possibly TRBD1 for D (5 bases). CDR3 in amino acids: CSVSGTSFNTEAFF. The CDR3 DNA is TGCAGCGTATCCGGGACTTCTTTCAACACTGAAGCTTTCTTT.